The entry below gives a single TCR beta chain sequence along with its context. MiXCR was run by TCRdb on the RT-PCR reads, yielding one entry per CDR3 protein. The sample yields more than 850,000 distinct CDR3 sequences, approximately 18% seen once. The sample belongs to a study of patients and donors after allogeneic stem cell transplantation. This CDR3 spans 18 amino acids. V was clipped by 4 bases and J by 4 bases; unmatched bases: 12. CDR1 and CDR2 from the germline V gene are KGHDR and SFDVKD. The V gene is TRBV24-1, the J gene TRBJ2-1; TRBD2 aligns across 10 bases. Sequencing was performed on blood, either unsorted or a sorted T cell fraction (not recorded which). This receptor was taken from a human donor who was either an allogeneic HSCT recipient or a stem cell or donor lymphocyte infusion donor (not recorded which). It is not recorded whose cells these are; they may come from a transplant donor. The CDR3 spells CATSEQGPTSGLYNEQFF. The CDR3 DNA sequence: TGTGCCACCAGTGAACAAGGTCCGACTAGCGGGTTATACAATGAGCAGTTCTTC.